Listed below are T cell receptor beta chains from one sample, sequenced in a study of T-cell memory formation after mild COVID-19. From the 5' RACE reads, TCRdb called clonotypes with MiXCR, one entry per CDR3 protein. The table has some 440,000 distinct CDR3 sequences, 25% seen once; the top ten hold roughly an eighth. Sequenced: PBMCs or a T cell subset sorted from them (not recorded which). The origin of the receptors is an adult woman who had mild COVID-19 (a few samples of this study predate the infection). Cell type and time point are not known. CDR3s include the opening cysteine and the closing phenylalanine or tryptophan. The D gene is left open where the match is weak. Clone size appears in some rows only: once, few, many, or a class for an expanded clone.

d_gene: -; v_gene: TRBV20-1; j_gene: TRBJ2-7; abundance: -; len: 14; CDR3nt: TGCAGTGCAGTGGGGGGGACAGCCAACTACGAGCAGTACTTC; CDR3aa: CSAVGGTANYEQYF
d_gene: -; v_gene: TRBV7-3; j_gene: TRBJ2-3; abundance: few; len: 13; CDR3nt: TGTGCCAGCAGCTTAATGGCCACAGATACGCAGTATTTT; CDR3aa: CASSLMATDTQYF
d_gene: -; v_gene: TRBV5-1; j_gene: TRBJ1-1; abundance: many; len: 14; CDR3nt: TGCGCCAGCAGCTTGGAGCGGGGGGTCAGTGAAGCTTTCTTT; CDR3aa: CASSLERGVSEAFF
d_gene: TRBD1; v_gene: TRBV5-1; j_gene: TRBJ1-2; abundance: -; len: 13; CDR3nt: TGCGCCAGCAGCACGGACAGGAATCATGGCTACACCTTC; CDR3aa: CASSTDRNHGYTF
d_gene: TRBD1; v_gene: TRBV5-6; j_gene: TRBJ1-2; abundance: few; len: 15; CDR3nt: TGTGCCAGCAGTCCAACCGGGACAGTACTCTATGGCTACACCTTC; CDR3aa: CASSPTGTVLYGYTF
d_gene: -; v_gene: TRBV20-1; j_gene: TRBJ2-2; abundance: few; len: 13; CDR3nt: TGCAGTGCTAGAGCTATGAACACCGGGGAGCTGTTTTTT; CDR3aa: CSARAMNTGELFF
d_gene: -; v_gene: TRBV11-1; j_gene: TRBJ1-1; abundance: few; len: 12; CDR3nt: TGTGCCAGCAGCTTTAGTAGCACTGAAGCTTTCTTT; CDR3aa: CASSFSSTEAFF
d_gene: -; v_gene: TRBV9; j_gene: TRBJ1-2; abundance: -; len: 12; CDR3nt: TGTGCCAGCAGCTCCGGGGCTTTTGGCTACACCTTC; CDR3aa: CASSSGAFGYTF
d_gene: -; v_gene: TRBV6-2/TRBV6-3; j_gene: TRBJ2-7; abundance: -; len: 13; CDR3nt: TGTGCCAGCATGTGGGCGGCGGGGAACGAGCAGTACTTC; CDR3aa: CASMWAAGNEQYF
d_gene: -; v_gene: TRBV3-1; j_gene: TRBJ2-1; abundance: -; len: 16; CDR3nt: TGTGCCAGCAGCCAAAGGGACAGCGGGGCGTACAATGAGCAGTTCTTC; CDR3aa: CASSQRDSGAYNEQFF
d_gene: -; v_gene: TRBV5-1; j_gene: TRBJ2-3; abundance: many; len: 11; CDR3nt: TGCGCCAGCAGCTTGGAAAATACGCAGTATTTT; CDR3aa: CASSLENTQYF
d_gene: TRBD1; v_gene: TRBV15; j_gene: TRBJ1-1; abundance: -; len: 13; CDR3nt: TGTGCCACCAGCGGGGGGACAGACACTGAAGCTTTCTTT; CDR3aa: CATSGGTDTEAFF
d_gene: -; v_gene: TRBV20-1; j_gene: TRBJ2-5; abundance: few; len: 15; CDR3nt: TGCAGTGCTAGAGATATGAAAGCGGTCCAAGAGACCCAGTACTTC; CDR3aa: CSARDMKAVQETQYF
d_gene: -; v_gene: TRBV5-1; j_gene: TRBJ2-1; abundance: -; len: 15; CDR3nt: TGCGCCAGCAGCTTGACATACCGGGCTGCCAATGAGCAGTTCTTC; CDR3aa: CASSLTYRAANEQFF
d_gene: TRBD2; v_gene: TRBV12-3/TRBV12-4; j_gene: TRBJ2-7; abundance: few; len: 14; CDR3nt: TGTGCCAGCAGAGATAGCGGGAGGGCCTACGAGCAGTACTTC; CDR3aa: CASRDSGRAYEQYF
d_gene: -; v_gene: TRBV6-5; j_gene: TRBJ1-4; abundance: -; len: 13; CDR3nt: TGTGCCAGCAGGCGGACAGCTAATGAAAAACTGTTTTTT; CDR3aa: CASRRTANEKLFF
d_gene: TRBD2; v_gene: TRBV12-3/TRBV12-4; j_gene: TRBJ2-7; abundance: many; len: 13; CDR3nt: TGTGCCAGCCATTCGGGACTAGCGGACGAGCAGTACTTC; CDR3aa: CASHSGLADEQYF